The source of this TCR beta chain is a study of cytomegalovirus exposure and HLA in healthy donors (dated by TCRdb to 2015 to 2018). Turning to the overall study: A later analysis indicated that the roughly 120 validation repertoires were generated on the platform also employed for the roughly 730 repertoires of the first cohort. The study aimed to test whether signatures of past pathogen exposure could be identified by cataloging public T cell receptors. High-throughput TCR immunosequencing, statistical association of individual TCRs with disease status, and machine learning were combined to predict cytomegalovirus infection status. Along with the approximately 600-subject first cohort, a separate validation cohort of roughly 110 different subjects was used.

Donors formed part of the validation cohort, which comprised 120 subjects and was distinct from the first cohort of several hundred subjects. Library preparation was by the immunoSEQ multiplex PCR assay. Concerning the study's data processing: A statistical classification framework was developed to diagnose cytomegalovirus status using the catalog of TCR beta chain sequences. TCRdb re-hosts the immuneACCESS table, in-frame sequences only. Its copies lack some clones; in the studies checked, an unresolved V gene accounts for under half of them, and the cause for the rest is not known. The D gene and trimming were derived from the DNA, and the V and J assignments and clone size from that table. Recorded for this sample are 55,000 to 70,000 clones; approximately 91% of them occurred a single time. The top ten constitute around 3.2% of the sample. As to this clone: The antigen it binds to is not known. No base quality information exists; no much larger clone differs at one position.

Study-wide findings and limitations: In a later analysis, TCRs clustered in the first cohort were found to also tend to co-occur in the 120 validation repertoires, with 85% to 95% of cluster scores above 0. The authors suggested that the approach could potentially be generalized to other disease states and immunological phenotypes. A few of the identified cytomegalovirus-associated TCR beta chains were confirmed in vitro to be specific for cytomegalovirus antigens. A later analysis had no HLA typing for the validation cohort, so co-occurrence there was scored across all 120 or so repertoires. While some public TCRs were present in many individuals, most TCR sequences turned up only very rarely across donors. The classifier was reported to diagnose cytomegalovirus status with high specificity and sensitivity in both the original and validation cohorts. The study gave a list of over 150 TCR beta chains associated with cytomegalovirus.

As encoded in the germline V gene, CDR1 is SGHRS while CDR2 is YFSETQ. Compared with germline, V lacks 0 bases and J lacks 4 bases; bases without a gene match: 5. Counted from cysteine to phenylalanine, this CDR3 has 15 amino acids. Only the CDR3 part of the read is kept: 45 bases, read in frame from the first base. Recombination connected TRBV5-1 to TRBJ2-3, with 7 middle bases fitting TRBD2. Sequenced material: PBMCs. This TCR came from a man between 18 and 29 years old in good health and CMV-seronegative. The nucleotide sequence reads as follows: TGCGCCAGCAGCTTGGGGGGAGGGCCCCCAGATACGCAGTATTTT. It translates as CASSLGGGPPDTQYF.